The T cell receptor (beta chain) described here comes from a study of early T cells in non-severe SARS-CoV-2 infection (dated by TCRdb to the early 2020s). For context, the study as a whole: Bulk RNA from unsorted whole blood was used for TCR sequencing, so alpha and beta chains could not be paired. Results the study describes overall, beyond this receptor: Matching against VDJdb was skewed toward anti-spike CD8 responses, likely underestimated virus-specific expansions, and missed private and CD4 specificities.

Library prep was done by 5' RACE. For sequencing, a NextSeq 500 was employed. In the TCR library protocol, unique molecular identifiers were attached to individual cDNA molecules to correct for PCR bias and sequencing error. Both TCR alpha and beta chains were sequenced, and tight co-correlation was observed between alpha and beta sequence abundances in each sample. The authors' pipeline ran thus. Decombinator V4 was used to annotate the V gene, J gene and CDR3 of the TCR sequences. Expanded TCRs were defined as changing significantly between any two time points under a Poisson model with p below 0.0001. TCR abundances were normalised to the total number of TCRs sequenced in each sample and reported as counts per million. MAIT TCRs were defined by TRAV1-2 paired with TRAJ12, TRAJ20 or TRAJ33, and iNKT TCRs by TRAV10 paired with TRAJ18. VDJdb, accessed 1 November 2021, was searched for CMV, EBV and SARS-CoV-2 annotated TCRs, with TCRs annotated for multiple antigens excluded. TCRdb ran its own pipeline on the public reads, namely fastp trimming at Q25 and MiXCR clone calling, and kept in-frame beta chains. One record per CDR3 amino acid sequence lists the most common genes and DNA. The V and J calls come from TCRdb's annotation, not from the publication. A total of more than 60,000 distinct CDR3 sequences appear in this sample, roughly 12% of them only once. Clones ranked in the top ten supply roughly 2.5% of the sample.

V gives up 4 bases and J gives up 1 base, and the segment between their germline ends measures 8 bases. CDR3 length: 13 amino acids, cysteine to phenylalanine. The read is trimmed to its CDR3 DNA, 39 bases read in frame from base 1. For CDR1 and CDR2, the germline V gene lists MNHEY and SVGEGT. This clonotype was seen a few times. Its cognate antigen has yet to be identified. Per-base qualities were not stored, and no clone one base away is much larger. A case-control design nested within a healthcare worker cohort in London, UK, was used, with weekly nasopharyngeal swab PCR tests and blood sampling performed. Healthcare workers were enrolled in the week of the UK lockdown, from 23 to 31 March 2020, and were followed every week for up to roughly 15 weeks.

Specimen: whole blood, collected at baseline. The TCR sequence derives from an adult who was a healthcare worker with PCR-confirmed SARS-CoV-2 infection or an uninfected control (not recorded which). This chain joins TRBV6-2 or TRBV6-3 to TRBJ2-7, with no confident D gene call. The DNA is as follows: TGTGCCAGCAGTTTAGAAAGGTCCTACGAGCAGTACTTC. Its amino acids are CASSLERSYEQYF.